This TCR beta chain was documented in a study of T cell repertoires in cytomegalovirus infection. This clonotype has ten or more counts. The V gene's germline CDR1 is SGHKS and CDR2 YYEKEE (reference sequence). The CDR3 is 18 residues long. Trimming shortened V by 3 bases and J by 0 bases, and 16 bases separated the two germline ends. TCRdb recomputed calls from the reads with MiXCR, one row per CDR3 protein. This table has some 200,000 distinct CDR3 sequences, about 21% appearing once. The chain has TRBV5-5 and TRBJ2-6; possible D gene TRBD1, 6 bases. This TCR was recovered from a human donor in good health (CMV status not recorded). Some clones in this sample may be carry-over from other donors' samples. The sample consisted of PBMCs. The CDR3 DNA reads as TGTGCCAGCAGCTCCCTTGGACAGTTAGCCTCTGGGGCCAACGTCCTGACTTTC. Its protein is CASSSLGQLASGANVLTF.